This passage covers 7 T cell receptor beta chains from one sample sequenced in a study of CD8 T cells in ankylosing spondylitis. Regarding the study as a whole: Ankylosing spondylitis blood appeared to be characterized by a TCR beta motif of 8 or 9 highly homologous variants.

MiXCR was run by TCRdb on the 5' RACE reads, yielding one entry per CDR3 protein. The top ten hold 3.5% of the sample, which has 450,000 to 550,000 distinct CDR3 sequences, about 5.4% seen once. Antigens of these TCRs are unknown. Source material: blood, either unsorted or a sorted T cell fraction (not recorded which). These receptors all stem from a male donor with ankylosing spondylitis.

The chain links TRBV6-1 to TRBJ2-3, with TRBD1 as a possible D gene (6 bases). Trimming stripped 5 bases from V and 4 bases from J, with 10 bases between. Germline CDR1 reads MNHNS; CDR2 reads SASEGT. This CDR3 is built from 13 residues. CDR3 loop: CASSKTGADTQYF. The CDR3 nucleotides read TGTGCCAGCAGTAAGACAGGAGCAGATACGCAGTATTTT.

This clonotype was seen repeatedly, ten times or more. J is TRBJ1-1 and V is TRBV28, with D uncertain. The germline V gene has CDR1 MDHEN and CDR2 SYDVKM. The CDR3 has 13 residues. Deletions cut 11 bases from V and 1 base from J, with 14 bases between. This CDR3 reads CAALKPANTEAFF. The CDR3 DNA sequence: TGTGCCGCCCTCAAACCAGCGAACACTGAAGCTTTCTTT.

The genes are TRBV9 and TRBJ1-1, with 7 bases identical to TRBD1. There are 15 residues in the CDR3. The trim removed 5 bases at V and 0 bases at J, leaving 7 bases unmatched. CDR1 SGDLS and CDR2 YYNGEE come from the germline V gene. The CDR3, as DNA: TGTGCCAGCAGAGCGAACAGGGGCATGAACACTGAAGCTTTCTTT. Protein: CASRANRGMNTEAFF.

This sequence joins TRBV24-1 and TRBJ2-5; D possibly corresponds to TRBD2 (5 bases). The CDR3 is 11 residues long. V was trimmed by 9 bases and J by 4 bases, leaving 8 bases between them. Germline V gene data show CDR1 as KGHDR and CDR2 as SFDVKD. CDR3 bases: TGTGCCACCCGGGCGGGAGAGACCCAGTACTTC. Amino acids: CATRAGETQYF.

This clonotype was observed many times. The chain combines TRBV5-1 with TRBJ2-1, with TRBD1 matching 7 bases. The V and J ends lost 0 bases and 8 bases, in that order; junction bases with no gene match: 5. CDR1 and CDR2 from the germline V gene are SGHRS and YFSETQ. The CDR3 runs 14 residues. CDR3 nucleotide sequence: TGCGCCAGCAGCTTGGATCCAGGGGGAGATGAGCAGTTCTTC. It translates to CASSLDPGGDEQFF.

This clonotype was seen repeatedly, ten times or more. The chain combines TRBV28 with TRBJ1-2; no reliable D call. Trimming left V 6 bases short and J 5 bases short, with 13 bases between. Germline CDR1 is MDHEN and CDR2 is SYDVKM. CDR3 length: 13 amino acids. The CDR3 loop reads CASRRQGQYGYTF. CDR3 DNA sequence: TGTGCCAGCAGACGACAAGGGCAGTATGGCTACACCTTC.

This clonotype was seen at least ten times. The CDR3 is CSARVNRPFGYEQYF. CDR3 nucleotides: TGCAGTGCTAGAGTTAATCGGCCTTTTGGCTACGAGCAGTACTTC. The rearrangement uses TRBV20-1 and TRBJ2-7; the D is unclear. The V end lost 1 base, the J end lost 3 bases, and 16 bases lay between the germline ends. The germline V gene encodes CDR1 DFQATT and CDR2 SNEGSKA (reference sequence). The CDR3 runs 15 residues.